This T cell receptor beta chain was captured in a study of tumor-infiltrating lymphocytes in primary liver carcinoma. Study-wide context: Patients of both sexes were 30 to 69 years old. Recorded tumor stage was T1-T3 N0M0, with diameters of about 4 to 10 cm. Tissue type made little difference to sample yields of roughly 3.65 to 7.13 million productive TCRbeta reads.

Extraction also yielded germline DNA, while blood RNA was obtained from unsorted whole blood. Trimming stripped 6 bases from V and 15 bases from J, with 20 bases between. Germline V gene lookup returns CDR1 MNHEY and CDR2 SVGAGI. CDR3 length: 13 residues. Reverse transcription of approximately 500 ng total RNA with a constant-region primer produced TCR beta cDNA. For TCR beta, libraries were produced by three nested multiplex PCR rounds using slightly modified ARM-PCR. Use of TRBV1-TRBV30 forward primers with a C-beta reverse primer characterized the first two PCR rounds, which lasted around 9 cycles each. TCRdb reprocessed the multiplex PCR reads via MiXCR and lists one record per CDR3 protein. The sample carries 250,000 to 350,000 distinct CDR3 sequences, 50% to 75% recorded once.

V gene TRBV6-5 combines with J gene TRBJ2-2, with D perhaps matching TRBD1 (5 bases). The material sequenced was peripheral blood. The TCR originated in a woman between 25 and 40 years old with primary liver carcinoma and hepatitis B virus infection. CDR3 amino acids: CASSPQGGLELFF. The CDR3 nucleotides are TGTGCCAGCAGCCCCCAGGGCGGATTAGAGTTGTTTTTT.